These 14 T cell receptor beta chains were all obtained from the same sample, sequenced in a study of blood T cell repertoires in COVID-19. Here immunoSEQ multiplex PCR was the method, and the copy in TCRdb shows in-frame clones only, minus some. The data contain approximately 60,000 clones, roughly 80% of them singletons. Sequencing was done on a sample of peripheral blood. The source of these receptors is a man in his 60s with COVID-19, enrolled during active disease.

This clone was recorded a few times. The V and J genes are TRBV11-1 and TRBJ2-3; D remains unclear. Trimming pared 6 bases from V and 6 bases from J, leaving 13 bases between. The length of the CDR3 is 13 residues. CDR1 and CDR2 (germline): SGHAT, FQDESV (reference sequence). The CDR3: CASSSSPEDTQYF. The DNA for the CDR3 is TGTGCCAGCAGTTCGAGCCCCGAGGATACGCAGTATTTT.

Here the CDR3 reads CASSSRTSVETQYF. DNA for the CDR3: TGTGCCAGCAGCTCCAGGACTAGCGTGGAGACCCAGTACTTC. This chain connects TRBV11-2 to TRBJ2-5; 9 nucleotides agree with TRBD2. Looked up from germline, CDR1 is SGHAT and CDR2 is FQNNGV. V shed 4 bases and J 5 bases; nucleotides not matched to a gene: 5. The CDR3 is 14 amino acids.

This rearrangement joins TRBV7-9 to TRBJ2-5; 9 bases fit TRBD1. With V trimmed by 2 bases and J by 5 bases, 6 bases remained unmatched. The germline V gene has CDR1 SEHNR and CDR2 FQNEAQ (reference sequence). The CDR3 is made up of 15 amino acids. CDR3 DNA: TGTGCCAGCAGCTTAAACAGGGGGCTGGAGGAGACCCAGTACTTC. Translating it yields CASSLNRGLEETQYF.

This clone was detected only a few times. The chain couples TRBV27 to TRBJ2-3; D remains ambiguous. CDR1 is MNHEY, CDR2 SMNVEV, per germline (reference sequence). The CDR3 covers 13 residues. V gave up 6 bases and J gave up 2 bases, with 9 bases separating them. This CDR3 is CASRASNTDTQYF. CDR3 DNA sequence: TGTGCCAGCAGGGCCTCAAACACAGATACGCAGTATTTT.

V is TRBV4-2 and J is TRBJ2-7; D perhaps matches TRBD2 (7 bases). V was clipped by 0 bases and J by 3 bases, with 15 bases between them. Germline CDR1 reads LGHNA; CDR2 reads YNFKEQ. The CDR3 totals 16 residues. The CDR3 loop reads CASSQEWGLADYEQYF. The CDR3 nucleotides read TGTGCCAGCAGCCAAGAATGGGGGCTAGCGGACTACGAGCAGTACTTC.

The J gene is TRBJ2-1, the V gene TRBV18, with TRBD2 matching 10 bases. The CDR3 runs 17 residues. V gave up 1 base and J gave up 6 bases; unmatched junction bases: 9. Germline values: CDR1 KGHSH, CDR2 LQKENI. The DNA for the CDR3 is TGTGCCAGCTCACCACGGACTAGCGGAAATAGGGGCAATGAGCAGTTCTTC. Encoded protein: CASSPRTSGNRGNEQFF.

The genes are TRBV6-5 and TRBJ1-2; possibly TRBD1 for D (5 bases). The germline CDR1 and CDR2 sequences are MNHEY and SVGAGI. V was trimmed by 2 bases and J by 8 bases, leaving 9 bases between them. The length of the CDR3 is 12 residues. The CDR3 nucleotides read TGTGCCAGCAGTTACGGAGGGGCCGGCTACACCTTC. Amino acid sequence: CASSYGGAGYTF.

This chain uses TRBV2 with TRBJ2-5; no clear D. Germline assignment: CDR1 SNHLY and CDR2 FYNNEI. The CDR3 runs to 14 residues. Trimming stripped 3 bases from V and 0 bases from J, with 8 bases between. The CDR3 DNA is TGTGCCAGCAGTGATCAACAGTACCAAGAGACCCAGTACTTC. It specifies CASSDQQYQETQYF. The full variable domain, completed using reference TRBV2 and TRBJ2-5, is EPEVTQTPSHQVTQMGQEVILRCVPISNHLYFYWYRQILGQKVEFLVSFYNNEISEKSEIFDDQFSVERPDGSNFTLKIRSTKLEDSAMYFCASSDQQYQETQYFGPGTRLLVL.

This chain uses TRBV5-1 with TRBJ1-3; 8 nucleotides line up with TRBD1. CDR3 length: 17 residues. Germline lookup yields CDR1 SGHRS and CDR2 YFSETQ. V lost 4 bases and J lost 2; bases outside the gene matches: 11. In DNA, the CDR3 is TGCGCCAGCAGCGCCTTCTCCTCCAGGGGGCCTGGAAACACCATATATTTT. Amino acid sequence: CASSAFSSRGPGNTIYF. The full variable domain, completed using reference TRBV5-1 and TRBJ1-3, is KAGVTQTPRYLIKTRGQQVTLSCSPISGHRSVSWYQQTPGQGLQFLFEYFSETQRNKGNFPGRFSGRQFSNSRSEMNVSTLELGDSALYLCASSAFSSRGPGNTIYFGEGSWLTVV.

This clone was detected once. The rearrangement links TRBV11-2 to TRBJ1-1; 8 bases fit TRBD1. Germline loops: CDR1 SGHAT, CDR2 FQNNGV. J lost 5 bases, V lost 2 bases, and 7 bases had no gene match. The CDR3 spans 15 residues. The chain's CDR3 is CASSLQTGVMTEAFF. CDR3 nucleotide sequence: TGTGCCAGCAGCTTACAGACAGGGGTGATGACTGAAGCTTTCTTT.

The chain links TRBV6-2 or TRBV6-3 to TRBJ1-5; a weak D match, TRBD1 (6 bases). The V and J ends lost 0 bases and 6 bases respectively, with 12 bases between them. This CDR3 is 15 amino acids long. Germline-derived CDR1 and CDR2 are MNHEY and SVGEGT. CDR3 coding DNA: TGTGCCAGCAGTTACTCACGGGGGGCCGTTCAGCCCCAGCATTTT. Translation gives CASSYSRGAVQPQHF.

The table lists this clone with many counts. The rearrangement uses TRBV6-5 and TRBJ2-2; D is unresolved. Trimming stripped 6 bases from V and 2 bases from J, with 10 bases between. Germline V gene sequence: CDR1 MNHEY, CDR2 SVGAGI. The CDR3 extends over 14 amino acids. The CDR3 loop is CASSRRLNTGELFF. The CDR3, as DNA: TGTGCCAGCAGCCGCAGACTCAACACCGGGGAGCTGTTTTTT.

The chain combines TRBV14 with TRBJ1-6, with a tentative D call TRBD1 (5 bases). The CDR3 is 13 residues long. Germline-derived CDR1 and CDR2 are SGHDN and FVKESK. Between the trimmed V and J ends, which lost 2 bases and 10 bases, there was a span of 9 bases. CDR3 bases: TGTGCCAGCAGCCAATCGGGGGACTCACCCCTCCACTTT. Translated, it gives CASSQSGDSPLHF.

The genes are TRBV5-1 and TRBJ2-7; D is possibly TRBD1 (5 bases). V lost 1 base to trimming and J lost 5 bases, with 10 bases between them. CDR3 length equals 13 residues. Germline V gene data show CDR1 as SGHRS and CDR2 as YFSETQ. Written as DNA, the CDR3 is TGCGCCAGCAGCTTGATAGGGGCCCACGAGCAGTACTTC. Protein product: CASSLIGAHEQYF.